This is a list of T cell receptor beta chains from one sample in a study of radiotherapy plus CTLA-4 blockade in lung cancer. Sequencing used immunoSEQ multiplex PCR; TCRdb keeps in-frame clones, though not all of them. This sample carries roughly 58,000 clones, 70% to 85% of them seen once, and the ten largest clones take under 7%. Sequences were derived from peripheral blood, sampled from a patient treated with radiotherapy plus ipilimumab. The receptors originated from a human donor with non-small cell lung cancer whose response to radiotherapy plus ipilimumab could not be evaluated. Both conserved end residues are part of each CDR3. Fields, in order: D gene, V gene, clone size, J gene, CDR3 DNA, CDR3 protein. A D gene is named only where the DNA matches it firmly. Size is omitted from some rows. Given values are once, few, many or a class for expanded clones.

>TRBD1|TRBV30|-|TRBJ2-7
TGTGCCTGGAGTGGGACAGGGGCACTCCTACGAGAGCAGTACTTC
CAWSGTGALLREQYF
>-|TRBV7-2|-|TRBJ1-3
TGTGCCAGCAGCTTAGGCCAAACAGGGCTCTCTGGAAACACCATATATTTT
CASSLGQTGLSGNTIYF
>-|TRBV2|-|TRBJ1-2
TGTGCCAGCAGTCCAGATCCCAACTATGGCTACACCTTC
CASSPDPNYGYTF
>TRBD2|TRBV7-2|medium-sized|TRBJ2-7
TGTGCCAGCACACGGGGGGGCTACGAGCAGTACTTC
CASTRGGYEQYF
>TRBD1|TRBV19|few|TRBJ1-6
TGTGCCAGTACGGACAGGGGTCATTCACCCCTCCACTTT
CASTDRGHSPLHF
>-|TRBV5-6|-|TRBJ2-5
TGTGCCAGCAGCTTACGCAGGGAACGAGAGACCCAGTACTTC
CASSLRRERETQYF
>-|TRBV12-5|-|TRBJ1-1
TGTGCTAGTGCCTTCAGGAGGATCGAGAACACTGAAGCTTTCTTT
CASAFRRIENTEAFF
>TRBD2|TRBV6-1|-|TRBJ2-1
TGTGCCAGCAGTGTACTAGCGGGAGTAGGCAATGAGCAGTTCTTC
CASSVLAGVGNEQFF
>-|TRBV7-2|-|TRBJ2-1
TGTGCCAGCAGCTTCAGAGGCGAGCAGTTCTTC
CASSFRGEQFF
>TRBD1|TRBV19|-|TRBJ1-1
TGTGCCAGTAGTAAAAGGGACAGGGGGCGGGGGACTGAAGCTTTCTTT
CASSKRDRGRGTEAFF
>TRBD1|TRBV6-1|-|TRBJ1-5
TGTGCCAGCGACCGGGACAGGGGTCAGCCCCAGCATTTT
CASDRDRGQPQHF
>TRBD1|TRBV19|once|TRBJ2-2
TGTGCCAGTAGCTCTGACAGGGCGGTCACCGGGGAGCTGTTTTTT
CASSSDRAVTGELFF
>TRBD1|TRBV14|-|TRBJ1-2
TGTGCCAGCAGCCAGGACAGGTGGATGGGCTACACCTTC
CASSQDRWMGYTF
>-|TRBV7-8|-|TRBJ2-7
TGTGCCAGCAGCTCCCTAGTCCCCTCCACCTACGAGCAGTACTTC
CASSSLVPSTYEQYF
>TRBD2|TRBV7-9|-|TRBJ2-5
TGTGCCAGCAGCCCGGCGTGGGCGGGAGGGCAGGAGACCCAGTACTTC
CASSPAWAGGQETQYF
>-|TRBV5-1|-|TRBJ2-5
TGCGCCAGCAGCTCGGGACGGGACACTCAAGAGACCCAGTACTTC
CASSSGRDTQETQYF
>-|TRBV6-1|-|TRBJ2-3
TGTGCCAGCAGTGAACTCTATGGCACAGATACGCAGTATTTT
CASSELYGTDTQYF
>TRBD2|TRBV4-3|-|TRBJ2-1
TGCGCCAGCAGCAGGGAACTAGCGGGAGGGCCTTCCTACAATGAGCAGTTCTTC
CASSRELAGGPSYNEQFF
>-|TRBV7-8|-|TRBJ2-1
TGTGCCAGCAGCTTACAGGGGGGCCCTATTTATGAGCAGTTCTTC
CASSLQGGPIYEQFF
>-|TRBV18|-|TRBJ2-6
TGTGCCAGCTCACCTACAGGTGGCGGGGCCAACGTCCTGACTTTC
CASSPTGGGANVLTF
>-|TRBV2|-|TRBJ1-2
TGTGCCAGCAGTGAACGTCTCTATGGCTACACCTTC
CASSERLYGYTF
>-|TRBV19|-|TRBJ2-7
TGTGCCAGTAGTGTCGACATTTCCTACGAGCAGTACTTC
CASSVDISYEQYF
>-|TRBV19|-|TRBJ2-2
TGTGCCAGTAGTATAGTTCCAGGTAACACCGGGGAGCTGTTTTTT
CASSIVPGNTGELFF
>-|TRBV25-1|-|TRBJ1-1
TGTGCCAGCACCGGAATACAGGGAGTAGCTTTCTTT
CASTGIQGVAFF
>TRBD2|TRBV14|-|TRBJ2-7
TGTGCCAGCAGCCTCCTAGCGGGAACCGAGCAGTACTTC
CASSLLAGTEQYF
>TRBD1|TRBV19|once|TRBJ1-5
TGTGCCACCCGACAGGGGAGGAGAAATCAGCCCCAGCATTTT
CATRQGRRNQPQHF
>TRBD1|TRBV5-1|-|TRBJ1-1
TGCGCCAGCAGCCTCGACAGGGGGACTGAAGCTTTCTTT
CASSLDRGTEAFF
>-|TRBV10-1|-|TRBJ2-3
TGCGCCAGCAGTGATCACAGAAGATCCACAGATACGCAGTATTTT
CASSDHRRSTDTQYF